The rows below give T cell receptor beta chains drawn from one sample of a study of blood T cell repertoires in COVID-19. Only in-frame clones appear in the TCRdb table, and some are missing; sequencing was by immunoSEQ multiplex PCR. The repertoire has about 200,000 clones, 80% to 90% of them found once; the top ten carry 3.5% to 4%. The sequenced sample consisted of PBMCs or T cells enriched from blood (not recorded which). Receptors originate from a woman aged 40-49 years with acute COVID-19. The CDR3 runs from the conserved cysteine through the conserved F or W. The D gene is left open where the match is weak. A row's size may be missing; if present it is once, few, many or a size class.

>TRBV3-1/TRBV3-2|TRBJ1-4|-|-|12
TGTGCCAGCAGCCAGCGGAATGAAAAACTGTTTTTT
CASSQRNEKLFF
>TRBV28|TRBJ2-7|few|TRBD1|12
TGTGCCAGCAGTATAGGGGGCCCCGTCCTGTACTTC
CASSIGGPVLYF
>TRBV24-1|TRBJ1-2|-|-|16
TGTGCCACCAGTGACCCTATACAGGGTCCCCCCTCCGGCTACACCTTC
CATSDPIQGPPSGYTF
>TRBV19|TRBJ1-4|many|-|15
TGTGCCAGTAGTTCGCCCGGGACACCGAATGAAAAACTGTTTTTT
CASSSPGTPNEKLFF
>TRBV28|TRBJ1-1|-|-|15
TGTGCCAGCAGTTTATGGGCCAGATTGAACACTGAAGCTTTCTTT
CASSLWARLNTEAFF
>TRBV19|TRBJ1-3|-|TRBD1|16
TGTGCCAGTAGTCCTCGGACAGGAGGGTTCGGAAACACCATATATTTT
CASSPRTGGFGNTIYF
>TRBV2|TRBJ1-3|-|-|16
TGTGCCAGCCGCTACCGTATTGGGGGCGTTGGAAACACCATATATTTT
CASRYRIGGVGNTIYF
>TRBV11-2|TRBJ2-1|-|TRBD2|15
TGTGCCAGCAGCCGACTAGCGGGAGTCAGGAATGAGCAGTTCTTC
CASSRLAGVRNEQFF
>TRBV4-2|TRBJ2-2|-|TRBD1|16
TGTGCCAGCAGCCGGGGTCAGGGGGCGAACACCGGGGAGCTGTTTTTT
CASSRGQGANTGELFF
>TRBV9|TRBJ1-2|-|-|14
TGTGCCAGCAGCGCGGCCCTGACAGTTGCTGGCTACACCTTC
CASSAALTVAGYTF
>TRBV7-3|TRBJ2-7|-|TRBD2|15
TGTGCCAGCAGCTCCCTAGCGGGAGAAATTGAAGAGCAGTACTTC
CASSSLAGEIEEQYF
>TRBV4-1|TRBJ2-7|few|TRBD2|13
TGCGCCAGCAGCCAGATAGCGGGGGACGAGCAGTACTTC
CASSQIAGDEQYF
>TRBV4-1|TRBJ2-7|-|-|14
TGCGCCAGCAGCCAAGATAGGGGCTCCTACGAGCAGTACTTC
CASSQDRGSYEQYF
>TRBV7-3|TRBJ2-2|-|-|15
TGTGCCAGCAGCTTAATAGGGGCCAACACCGGGGAGCTGTTTTTT
CASSLIGANTGELFF
>TRBV13|TRBJ2-2|-|-|15
TGTGCCAGCAGCATGGGGACAAACCTCACCGGGGAGCTGTTTTTT
CASSMGTNLTGELFF
>TRBV6-5|TRBJ2-7|-|TRBD2|14
TGTGCCAGCAGGGGGACTAGCGGGAACTACGAGCAGTACTTC
CASRGTSGNYEQYF
>TRBV6-5|TRBJ2-5|-|-|14
TGTGCCAGCAGACTAACCGGGGGAACTAGTGGAGAGTACTTC
CASRLTGGTSGEYF
>TRBV28|TRBJ1-2|few|-|10
TGTGCCACCCTGGCAGGCGGCTACACCTTC
CATLAGGYTF
>TRBV5-1|TRBJ2-3|-|TRBD2|18
TGCGCCAGCAGCCGGAGAGGCGGGAGTCCCGCCGGCACAGATACGCAGTATTTT
CASSRRGGSPAGTDTQYF
>TRBV2|TRBJ2-1|-|-|16
TGTGCCAGCAGTGAAGCACGGCAGGGTCCCTACAATGAGCAGTTCTTC
CASSEARQGPYNEQFF
>TRBV25-1|TRBJ2-2|-|TRBD2|18
TGTGCCAGCAGTGACTCACGCCGGGGGGAGGGCCCCACCGGGGAGCTGTTTTTT
CASSDSRRGEGPTGELFF
>TRBV21-1|TRBJ2-1|once|-|13
TGTGCCAGCAAACTAGTTCCCTACAATGAGCAGTTCTTC
CASKLVPYNEQFF
>TRBV19|TRBJ1-1|few|-|14
TGTGCCAGTAGTTCAGGATACATGAACACTGAAGCTTTCTTT
CASSSGYMNTEAFF
>TRBV28|TRBJ2-3|-|TRBD2|17
TGTGCCAGCAGTTTATACTCTAGCGGGAGCTCGACAGATACGCAGTATTTT
CASSLYSSGSSTDTQYF
>TRBV6-5|TRBJ2-1|once|TRBD2|15
TGTGCCAGCAGTCCCCTAGCGGGAGTGATCAATGAGCAGTTCTTC
CASSPLAGVINEQFF
>TRBV28|TRBJ2-7|-|TRBD1|16
TGTGCCAGCAGACTCCTTCCCGGACAGGGATCCTACGAGCAGTACTTC
CASRLLPGQGSYEQYF
>TRBV30|TRBJ2-3|-|TRBD2|15
TGTGCCCGAAGACGTAGCGGGGAGAGCACAGATACGCAGTATTTT
CARRRSGESTDTQYF
>TRBV3-1/TRBV3-2|TRBJ1-3|-|-|14
TGTGCCAGCAGCACACAGGGTCCGGGAAACACCATATATTTT
CASSTQGPGNTIYF
>TRBV27|TRBJ2-1|-|-|14
TGTGCCAGCAGTTTATCCCCCCTCGGCAATGAGCAGTTCTTC
CASSLSPLGNEQFF
>TRBV11-3|TRBJ1-5|-|-|15
TGTGCCAGCAGCTTAGATCTGGCAGGGTATCAGCCCCAGCATTTT
CASSLDLAGYQPQHF
>TRBV5-6|TRBJ1-5|-|-|15
TGTGCCAGCAGCTTGTTTCAGGTTATCCATCAGCCCCAGCATTTT
CASSLFQVIHQPQHF
>TRBV7-9|TRBJ1-2|-|TRBD1|14
TGTGCCAGCAGCTTCGCCGGGACAGGCGTCGGCTACACCTTC
CASSFAGTGVGYTF
>TRBV28|TRBJ1-5|-|-|18
TGTGCCAGCAGTATGACCGTAGGGCGGGCTAGGGGCAATCAGCCCCAGCATTTT
CASSMTVGRARGNQPQHF
>TRBV7-3|TRBJ2-7|-|TRBD2|15
TGTGCCAGCAGCCCCGGACTAGCGGGAGGGTACGAGCAGTACTTC
CASSPGLAGGYEQYF
>TRBV3-1/TRBV3-2|TRBJ1-6|-|TRBD1|16
TGTGCCAGCAGCTTTCCTGGGGGACAGACAAATTCACCCCTCCACTTT
CASSFPGGQTNSPLHF
>TRBV5-1|TRBJ2-5|-|TRBD2|18
TGCGCCAGCAGCTACTTCGCGGGAGGGACCGGGAGGAGAGAGACCCAGTACTTC
CASSYFAGGTGRRETQYF
>TRBV19|TRBJ2-7|-|TRBD1|14
TGTGCCAGTAGTAGGTCGACAGGGGGGGACGAGCAGTACTTC
CASSRSTGGDEQYF
>TRBV20-1|TRBJ2-7|-|-|11
TGCAGTGTCCTAGTACGCGACGAGCAGTACTTC
CSVLVRDEQYF
>TRBV5-8|TRBJ2-1|-|TRBD2|15
TGTGCCAGCAGCTTGAGAGGGAGGGTCTCCAATGAGCAGTTCTTC
CASSLRGRVSNEQFF
>TRBV27|TRBJ1-5|-|-|11
TGTGCCAGCGGGGGCGGGCAGCCCCAGCATTTT
CASGGGQPQHF
>TRBV14|TRBJ2-2|-|TRBD2|15
TGTGCCAGCAGCCAGCTAGCGGGAGGAGCCGGGGAGCTGTTTTTT
CASSQLAGGAGELFF
>TRBV11-3|TRBJ2-1|-|TRBD2|16
TGTGCCAGCAGCCTAACTCGGGAGGGCCTCTACAATGAGCAGTTCTTC
CASSLTREGLYNEQFF
>TRBV9|TRBJ1-1|-|-|15
TGTGCCAGCAGCCCACCTCCGGACAGGAACACTGAAGCTTTCTTT
CASSPPPDRNTEAFF
>TRBV9|TRBJ1-3|-|TRBD1|15
TGTGCCAGCAGTCGACAGGGGATTACGGCAAACACCATATATTTT
CASSRQGITANTIYF
>TRBV3-1/TRBV3-2|TRBJ1-2|-|-|15
TGTGCCAGCAGCCCCCCCGGGCGCGCGGGGGGTGGCTACACCTTC
CASSPPGRAGGGYTF
>TRBV5-1|TRBJ2-1|-|TRBD2|15
TGCGCCAGCAGCTCCCCTAGCGGGGTGAGCAATGAGCAGTTCTTC
CASSSPSGVSNEQFF
>TRBV9|TRBJ2-3|-|-|16
TGTGCCAGCAGCGTATATTGGCATTTTAGCACAGATACGCAGTATTTT
CASSVYWHFSTDTQYF
>TRBV7-9|TRBJ1-1|-|-|11
TGTGCCAGCAATGGAGACACTGAAGCTTTCTTT
CASNGDTEAFF
>TRBV4-3|TRBJ1-1|-|-|13
TGCGCCAGCAGCTATGATCCGGGGGGCGAAGCTTTCTTT
CASSYDPGGEAFF
>TRBV13|TRBJ2-7|-|-|13
TGTGCCAGCAGCTTTGGTGGGAGTTACGAGCAGTACTTC
CASSFGGSYEQYF
>TRBV19|TRBJ1-3|-|TRBD1|18
TGTGCCAGTAGTACCCGGACAGGGGGCGCTTTCTCTGGAAACACCATATATTTT
CASSTRTGGAFSGNTIYF
>TRBV5-1|TRBJ2-5|once|TRBD2|16
TGCGCCAGCAGCCCTACTGCCGGGACTAGCGGAGAGACCCAGTACTTC
CASSPTAGTSGETQYF
>TRBV27|TRBJ2-2|-|TRBD1|18
TGTGCCAGCAGCTTTCTCCCCCCGGGACAGGGGAACACCGGGGAGCTGTTTTTT
CASSFLPPGQGNTGELFF
>TRBV5-6|TRBJ2-3|-|-|15
TGTGCCAGCAGCTTGACGGGAAGTGGTACAGATACGCAGTATTTT
CASSLTGSGTDTQYF
>TRBV7-2|TRBJ2-7|-|-|13
TGTGCCAGCAGCCCCCCCGCGACATACGAGCAGTACTTC
CASSPPATYEQYF